Presented here are 26 T cell receptor beta chains from one specimen sequenced in a study of technical replicates of blood from a few donors. Measured with immunoSEQ multiplex PCR; TCRdb has only the in-frame clones, and not every one. The sample has more than 70,000 clones, about 91% seen once. The material sequenced was T cells isolated from PBMCs. These receptors all come from a human donor in good health.

This clone was seen only once. This rearrangement joins TRBV7-3 to TRBJ2-3, with TRBD1 matching over 8 bases. V was clipped by 5 bases and J by 3 bases; unmatched bases: 10. The germline V gene has CDR1 SGHTA and CDR2 FQGTGA. The CDR3 is made up of 16 amino acids. The CDR3 region has the DNA TGTGCCAGCAGCATCAATTCAGGGGGCCTGACAGATACGCAGTATTTT. Protein product: CASSINSGGLTDTQYF.

The gene calls are TRBV7-9 and TRBJ1-2; no definite D call. The CDR3 has 14 residues. The V gene's germline CDR1 is SEHNR and CDR2 FQNEAQ (reference sequence). Deletions cut 1 base from V and 8 bases from J, with 14 bases between. The CDR3 nucleotides are TGTGCCAGCAGCTTAGAAAATCCGACGGGGGGCTACACCTTC. This sequence encodes CASSLENPTGGYTF. The full variable domain, its missing parts supplied by reference TRBV7-9 and TRBJ1-2, is DTGVSQNPRHKITKRGQNVTFRCDPISEHNRLYWYRQTLGQGPEFLTYFQNEAQLEKSRLLSDRFSAERPKGSFSTLEIQRTEQGDSAMYLCASSLENPTGGYTFGSGTRLTVV.

The CDR3 sequence is CATDSFEQFF. The CDR3 DNA is TGTGCCACCGACAGTTTTGAGCAGTTCTTC. The rearrangement joins TRBV28 to TRBJ2-1, with D perhaps matching TRBD1 (5 bases). The germline CDR1 and CDR2 sequences are MDHEN and SYDVKM. This CDR3 spans 10 amino acids. Trimming removed 10 bases from V and 9 bases from J, with 10 bases in between. Full variable domain (outside the CDR3, taken from reference TRBV28 and TRBJ2-1): DVKVTQSSRYLVKRTGEKVFLECVQDMDHENMFWYRQDPGLGLRLIYFSYDVKMKEKGDIPEGYSVSREKKERFSLILESASTNQTSMYLCATDSFEQFFGPGTRLTVL.

The chain employs TRBV19 and TRBJ2-7; perhaps TRBD1 as D (6 bases). Trimming cost V 4 bases and J 5 bases, with 12 bases left between them. Germline-derived CDR1 and CDR2 are LNHDA and SQIVND (reference sequence). The CDR3 has 13 amino acids. For the CDR3, the DNA is TGTGCCAGTAGTAAGAGCCAGGGGAACGAGCAGTACTTC. Protein sequence: CASSKSQGNEQYF.

This clone was counted between two and nine times. The rearrangement joins TRBV4-2 to TRBJ1-4; D unresolved. CDR1 is LGHNA and CDR2 is YNFKEQ in the germline V gene. The CDR3 has 15 amino acids. V lost 0 bases, J lost 5 bases, and 10 bases lay in between. DNA for the CDR3: TGTGCCAGCAGCCAAGATCGGCAGGCAAATGAAAAACTGTTTTTT. It specifies CASSQDRQANEKLFF.

DNA for the CDR3: TGTGCCAGCAGGGGGGGGTATGGCAATCAGCCCCAGCATTTT. It is translated as CASRGGYGNQPQHF. The rearrangement joins TRBV28 to TRBJ1-5; D perhaps matches TRBD1 (5 bases). Trimming removed 6 bases from V and 2 bases from J, with 11 bases in between. Germline CDR1 is MDHEN and CDR2 is SYDVKM. The CDR3 contains 14 residues. The full variable domain, completed using reference TRBV28 and TRBJ1-5, is DVKVTQSSRYLVKRTGEKVFLECVQDMDHENMFWYRQDPGLGLRLIYFSYDVKMKEKGDIPEGYSVSREKKERFSLILESASTNQTSMYLCASRGGYGNQPQHFGDGTRLSIL.

CDR3 DNA: TGTGCCAGCAGCAGGGACAGAGGGAATCAGCCCCAGCATTTT. It is translated as CASSRDRGNQPQHF. The chain carries TRBV5-5 and TRBJ1-5; 7 bases line up with TRBD1. Looked up from germline, CDR1 is SGHKS and CDR2 is YYEKEE (reference sequence). With V trimmed by 4 bases and J by 4 bases, 5 bases remained unmatched. This CDR3 is 14 amino acids long.

The chain has TRBV29-1 and TRBJ2-3; a possible D gene is TRBD2 (6 bases). The CDR3 is 20 residues long. V was clipped by 8 bases and J by 2 bases, with 35 bases between them. From germline, CDR1 is SQVTM and CDR2 ANQGSEA. The CDR3 DNA reads as TGCAGCTCTCCCCCACAGGAGACGATAGACTCTAGCGCGGCCACAGATACGCAGTATTTT. Encoded protein: CSSPPQETIDSSAATDTQYF.

The chain combines TRBV5-1 with TRBJ2-7; 9 positions agree with TRBD2. This CDR3 is 15 amino acids long. V shed 7 bases, J shed 1 base, and the junction held 9 bases outside the gene matches. CDR1 is SGHRS, CDR2 YFSETQ, per germline. CDR3 in DNA: TGCGCCAGCCGTGTCGGACTAGCGCGTTCCTACGAGCAGTACTTC. Protein product: CASRVGLARSYEQYF.

The chain combines TRBV28 with TRBJ2-6, with 8 bases that match TRBD2. V dropped 8 bases and J dropped 2; count of bases not matched to a gene: 8. CDR1 MDHEN and CDR2 SYDVKM come from the germline V gene. This CDR3 is 16 amino acids long. CDR3 nucleotides: TGTGCCAGCCTAGAGTGGCGGGGGGCTGGGGCCAACGTCCTGACTTTC. Translation gives CASLEWRGAGANVLTF.

The chain joins TRBV5-1 to TRBJ2-1, with TRBD2 matching 16 bases. Germline CDR1 is SGHRS and CDR2 is YFSETQ. The CDR3 is 17 amino acids. The V gene end was trimmed by 4 bases and the J gene end by 2 bases; junction bases not matched to a gene: 3. CDR3 sequence: CASSTGTSGRAYNEQFF. The CDR3 nucleotides read TGCGCCAGCAGCACAGGGACTAGCGGGAGGGCCTACAATGAGCAGTTCTTC.

This rearrangement joins TRBV6-1 to TRBJ1-5; maybe TRBD1 (5 bases). There are 18 residues in the CDR3. Germline V gives CDR1 MNHNS, CDR2 SASEGT. Between the trimmed V and J ends, which lost 2 bases and 0 bases, there was a span of 17 bases. The CDR3 loop is CASSEWGGISNSNQPQHF. As DNA, the CDR3 is TGTGCCAGCAGTGAATGGGGGGGGATAAGTAATAGCAATCAGCCCCAGCATTTT.

The chain joins TRBV4-1 to TRBJ1-2; D gene unclear. Germline assignment: CDR1 MGHRA and CDR2 YSYEKL. V was cut by 2 bases and J by 1 base, with 11 bases left in between. The length of the CDR3 is 15 residues. CDR3 coding DNA: TGCGCCAGCAGCCAACTCAGGTTGGTTAACTATGGCTACACCTTC. Protein sequence: CASSQLRLVNYGYTF.

CDR3 nucleotide sequence: TGTGCCAGCAGCTCGACTACCTCTCAAGATACGCAGTATTTT. Protein: CASSSTTSQDTQYF. The chain has TRBV7-6 and TRBJ2-3; D is possibly TRBD2 (5 bases). This CDR3 is 14 amino acids long. Trimming took 4 bases from V and 5 from J, leaving 13 bases between them. Germline CDR1 and CDR2: SGHVS and FNYEAQ.

Details on this clone: Other DNA sequences of this sample code for an identical CDR3. The CDR3 protein is CASSVGRSQETQYF. CDR3 bases: TGTGCCAGCAGCGTAGGGCGGTCCCAAGAGACCCAGTACTTC. The chain couples TRBV9 to TRBJ2-5, with unresolved D. The V and J ends lost 0 bases and 1 base respectively, with 7 bases between them. This CDR3 is built from 14 residues. Per the germline V gene, CDR1 is SGDLS and CDR2 is YYNGEE.

J is TRBJ2-5 and V is TRBV15; the D gene is possibly TRBD1 (6 bases). Trimming pared 4 bases from V and 5 bases from J, leaving 14 bases between. Germline-derived CDR1 and CDR2 are LNHNV and YYDKDF (reference sequence). The CDR3 is 14 amino acids. Here the CDR3 DNA reads TGTGCCACCAGCACGAGACAGGTTCTGGAGACCCAGTACTTC. Residues: CATSTRQVLETQYF.

This chain uses TRBV30 with TRBJ1-1; maybe TRBD1 (6 bases). The V end was cut by 2 bases, the J end by 1 base, with 8 bases between. The CDR3 length is 13 residues. From germline, CDR1 is GTSNPN and CDR2 SVGIG (reference sequence). The CDR3 nucleotides are TGTGCCTGGAGTAGGGGGAGGAACACTGAAGCTTTCTTT. As protein: CAWSRGRNTEAFF.

The V call is TRBV10-2, the J call TRBJ2-1; 9 bases are shared with TRBD2. V lost 6 bases to trimming and J lost 5 bases; unmatched junction nucleotides: 11. The CDR3 is 16 amino acids. CDR1 is WSHSY, CDR2 SAAADI, per germline. The DNA for the CDR3 is TGCGCCAGCAGCTCAGCGGGAGGAATAGGCCACAATGAGCAGTTCTTC. Its protein product is CASSSAGGIGHNEQFF.

The rearrangement joins TRBV6-5 to TRBJ1-5; D uncertain. Trimming removed 0 bases at V and 5 bases at J, with 8 bases between. The length of the CDR3 is 14 residues. From germline, CDR1 is MNHEY and CDR2 SVGAGI. This CDR3 reads CASSYSREHQPQHF. DNA for the CDR3: TGTGCCAGCAGTTACTCGAGGGAGCATCAGCCCCAGCATTTT.

The chain combines TRBV6-1 with TRBJ1-1; 11 bases map to TRBD1. V lost 0 bases, J lost 7 bases, and 4 bases stayed unmatched. Germline CDR1 and CDR2: MNHNS and SASEGT. The CDR3 extends over 15 amino acids. The CDR3: CASSEAGQGAVEAFF. Written as DNA, the CDR3 is TGTGCCAGCAGTGAAGCTGGACAGGGGGCCGTTGAAGCTTTCTTT.

This chain joins TRBV7-2 and TRBJ2-5; 13 bases line up with TRBD2. Trimming at V came to 3 bases and at J to 2 bases, leaving 6 bases not matched to a gene. Germline-derived CDR1 and CDR2 are SGHTA and FQGNSA. The CDR3 extends over 17 amino acids. The CDR3 DNA reads as TGTGCCAGCAGCTTGAGACTAGCGGGGGGACTACAAGAGACCCAGTACTTC. Translation gives CASSLRLAGGLQETQYF.

The chain carries TRBV28 and TRBJ1-4, with 8 positions matching TRBD1. The CDR3 runs to 16 residues. J lost 7 bases, V lost 2 bases, and 9 bases had no gene match. CDR1 and CDR2 from the germline V gene are MDHEN and SYDVKM. In DNA, the CDR3 is TGTGCCAGCAGTTTACTATCGACAGGGGTCGGTGAAAAACTGTTTTTT. Translating it yields CASSLLSTGVGEKLFF.

The rearrangement joins TRBV25-1 to TRBJ2-2; TRBD2 agrees at 10 bases. The trim removed 7 bases at V and 6 bases at J, leaving 5 bases unmatched. The CDR3 spans 14 residues. Germline lookup yields CDR1 MGHDK and CDR2 SYGVNS. CDR3 region: CASTLAGESGELFF. The CDR3 DNA is TGTGCCAGCACCCTAGCGGGAGAGTCCGGGGAGCTGTTTTTT.

The chain employs TRBV15 and TRBJ2-3; TRBD1 matches at 7 bases. J lost 1 base, V lost 4 bases, and 8 bases had no gene match. Germline CDR1 LNHNV, CDR2 YYDKDF (reference sequence). This CDR3 spans 16 amino acids. CDR3 nucleotide sequence: TGTGCCACCAGCACCAGGGACAGAGGGGGCACAGATACGCAGTATTTT. Translation gives CATSTRDRGGTDTQYF. Combining the CDR3 with reference TRBV15 and TRBJ2-3 gives the whole variable domain DAMVIQNPRYQVTQFGKPVTLSCSQTLNHNVMYWYQQKSSQAPKLLFHYYDKDFNNEADTPDNFQSRRPNTSFCFLDIRSPGLGDTAMYLCATSTRDRGGTDTQYFGPGTRLTVL.

This clone was seen only once. The chain has TRBV4-1 and TRBJ2-3, with 7 bases fitting TRBD2. V shed 1 base and J 3 bases; nucleotides not matched to a gene: 7. This CDR3 is 16 amino acids long. Germline lookup yields CDR1 MGHRA and CDR2 YSYEKL. CDR3 DNA: TGCGCCAGCAGCCAAGGAGAACTAGCGCTAACAGATACGCAGTATTTT. Its translation is CASSQGELALTDTQYF.

This rearrangement joins TRBV12-5 to TRBJ2-3, with 7 nucleotides matching TRBD2. CDR1 and CDR2 from the germline V gene are LGHNT and FRNRAP. The V segment lost 5 bases and the J segment 7 bases; nucleotides outside the gene matches: 6. This CDR3 comprises 13 residues. CDR3 region: CASGPSGGHTQYF. For the CDR3, the DNA is TGTGCTAGTGGTCCTAGCGGTGGTCATACGCAGTATTTT.